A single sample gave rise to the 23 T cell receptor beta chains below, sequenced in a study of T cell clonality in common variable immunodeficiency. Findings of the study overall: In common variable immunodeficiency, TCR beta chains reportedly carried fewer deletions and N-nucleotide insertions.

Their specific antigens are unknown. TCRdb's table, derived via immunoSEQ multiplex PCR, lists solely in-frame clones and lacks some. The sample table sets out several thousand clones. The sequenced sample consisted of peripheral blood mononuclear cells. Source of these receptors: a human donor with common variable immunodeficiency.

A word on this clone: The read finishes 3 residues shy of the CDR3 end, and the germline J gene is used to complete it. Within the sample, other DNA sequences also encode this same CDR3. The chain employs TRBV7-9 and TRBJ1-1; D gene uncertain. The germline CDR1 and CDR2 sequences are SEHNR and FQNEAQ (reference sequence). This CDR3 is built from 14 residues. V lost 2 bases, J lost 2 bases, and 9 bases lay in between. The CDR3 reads CASSLYQVNTEAFF. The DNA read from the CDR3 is TGTGCCAGCAGCTTATATCAGGTTAACACTGAA.

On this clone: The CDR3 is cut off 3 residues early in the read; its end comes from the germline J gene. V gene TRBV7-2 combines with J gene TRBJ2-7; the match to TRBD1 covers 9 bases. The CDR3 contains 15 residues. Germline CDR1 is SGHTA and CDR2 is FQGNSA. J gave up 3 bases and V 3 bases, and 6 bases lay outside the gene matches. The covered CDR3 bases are TGTGCCAGCAGCTTGAACAGGGGGCTTTTCTACGAG. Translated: CASSLNRGLFYE. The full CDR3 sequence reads CASSLNRGLFYEQYF.

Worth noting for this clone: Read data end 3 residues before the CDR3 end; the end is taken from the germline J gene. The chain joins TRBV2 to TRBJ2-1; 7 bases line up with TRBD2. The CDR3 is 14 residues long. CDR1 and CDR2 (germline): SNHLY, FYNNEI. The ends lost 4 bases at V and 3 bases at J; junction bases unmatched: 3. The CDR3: CASSVQRGYNEQFF. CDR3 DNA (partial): TGTGCCAGCAGTGTCCAGCGGGGCTACAATGAG.

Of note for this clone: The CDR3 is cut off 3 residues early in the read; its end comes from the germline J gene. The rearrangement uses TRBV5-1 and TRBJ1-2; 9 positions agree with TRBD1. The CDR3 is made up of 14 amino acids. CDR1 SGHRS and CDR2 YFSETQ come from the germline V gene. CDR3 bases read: TGCGCCAGCAGCTCGTCCGGGACAGGGAGGGGC. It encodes CASSSSGTGRG. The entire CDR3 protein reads CASSSSGTGRGYTF.

The CDR3 protein is CASSNPGGQPQHF. The CDR3 bases that were read are TGTGCCAGTAGTAACCCAGGGGGGCAGCCC. The chain couples TRBV19 to TRBJ1-5; 7 bases line up with TRBD1. The read is 3 residues too short to cover the CDR3 end, so that end is filled in from the germline J gene. The V gene end was trimmed by 4 bases and the J gene end by 7 bases; junction bases not matched to a gene: 4. The CDR3 is 13 amino acids. The germline CDR1 and CDR2 sequences are LNHDA and SQIVND (reference sequence).

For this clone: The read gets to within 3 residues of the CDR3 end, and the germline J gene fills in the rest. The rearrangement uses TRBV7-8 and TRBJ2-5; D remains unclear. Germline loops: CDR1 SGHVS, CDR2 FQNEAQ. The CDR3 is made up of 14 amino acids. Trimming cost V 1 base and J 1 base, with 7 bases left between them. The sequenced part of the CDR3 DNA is TGTGCCAGCAGCTTAGGACGGGTCCAAGAGACC. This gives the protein CASSLGRVQET. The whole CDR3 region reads CASSLGRVQETQYF.

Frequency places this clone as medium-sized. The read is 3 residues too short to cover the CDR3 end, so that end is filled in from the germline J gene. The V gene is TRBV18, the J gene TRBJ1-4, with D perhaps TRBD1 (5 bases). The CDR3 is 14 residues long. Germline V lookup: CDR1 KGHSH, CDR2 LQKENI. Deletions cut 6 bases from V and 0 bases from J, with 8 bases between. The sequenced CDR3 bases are TGTGCCAGCTCGGTAGGGGCAACTAATGAAAAA. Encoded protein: CASSVGATNEK. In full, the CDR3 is CASSVGATNEKLFF.

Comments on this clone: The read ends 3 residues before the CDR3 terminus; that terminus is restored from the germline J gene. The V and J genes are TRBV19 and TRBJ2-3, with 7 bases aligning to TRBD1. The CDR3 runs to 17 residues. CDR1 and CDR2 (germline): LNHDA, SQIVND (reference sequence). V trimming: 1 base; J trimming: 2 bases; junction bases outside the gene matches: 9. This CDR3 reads CASSIVGTEFYTDTQYF. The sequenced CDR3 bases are TGTGCCAGTAGTATAGTCGGGACAGAGTTTTACACAGATACG.

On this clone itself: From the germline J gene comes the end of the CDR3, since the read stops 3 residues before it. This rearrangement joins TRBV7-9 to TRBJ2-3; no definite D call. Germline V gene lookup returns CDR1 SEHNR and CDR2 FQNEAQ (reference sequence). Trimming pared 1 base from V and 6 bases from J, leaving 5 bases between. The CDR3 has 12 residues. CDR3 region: CASSLGRDTQYF. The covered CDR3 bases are TGTGCCAGCAGCTTAGGTCGGGATACG. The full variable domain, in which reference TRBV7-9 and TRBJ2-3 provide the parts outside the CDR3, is DTGVSQNPRHKITKRGQNVTFRCDPISEHNRLYWYRQTLGQGPEFLTYFQNEAQLEKSRLLSDRFSAERPKGSFSTLEIQRTEQGDSAMYLCASSLGRDTQYFGPGTRLTVL.

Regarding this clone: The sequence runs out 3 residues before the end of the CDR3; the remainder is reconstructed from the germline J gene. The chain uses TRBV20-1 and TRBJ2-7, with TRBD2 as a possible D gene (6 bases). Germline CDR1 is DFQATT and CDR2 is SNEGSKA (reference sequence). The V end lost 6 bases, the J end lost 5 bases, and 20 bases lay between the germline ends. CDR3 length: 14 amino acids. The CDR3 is CSAIPRDSGHEQYF. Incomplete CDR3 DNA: TGCAGTGCCATCCCCCGGGACTCAGGCCACGAG.

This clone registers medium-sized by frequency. The part of the CDR3 DNA that was read is TGTGCCAGCAGCCCGACCACCACGGGAGGGGGCAATCAGCCC. This encodes CASSPTTTGGGNQP. The CDR3 in its entirety is CASSPTTTGGGNQPQHF. The V and J genes are TRBV27 and TRBJ1-5, with D maybe TRBD1 (5 bases). The read gets to within 3 residues of the CDR3 end, and the germline J gene fills in the rest. Germline V gene sequence: CDR1 MNHEY, CDR2 SMNVEV (reference sequence). Trimming stripped 6 bases from V and 2 bases from J, with 20 bases between. This CDR3 has 17 residues.

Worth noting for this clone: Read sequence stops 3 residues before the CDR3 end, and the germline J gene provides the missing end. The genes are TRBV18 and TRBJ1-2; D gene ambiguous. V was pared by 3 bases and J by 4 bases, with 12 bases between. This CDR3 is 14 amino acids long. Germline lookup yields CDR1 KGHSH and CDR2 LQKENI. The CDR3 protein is CASSPDGEVYGYTF. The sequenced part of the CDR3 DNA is TGTGCCAGCTCACCGGACGGGGAGGTCTATGGC.

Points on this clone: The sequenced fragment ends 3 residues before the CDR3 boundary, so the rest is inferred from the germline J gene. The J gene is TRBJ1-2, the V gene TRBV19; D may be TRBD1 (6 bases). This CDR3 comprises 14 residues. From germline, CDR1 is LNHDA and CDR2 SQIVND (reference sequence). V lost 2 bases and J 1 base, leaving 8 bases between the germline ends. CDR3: CASSILQGNYGYTF. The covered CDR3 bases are TGTGCCAGTAGTATATTACAGGGTAACTATGGC.

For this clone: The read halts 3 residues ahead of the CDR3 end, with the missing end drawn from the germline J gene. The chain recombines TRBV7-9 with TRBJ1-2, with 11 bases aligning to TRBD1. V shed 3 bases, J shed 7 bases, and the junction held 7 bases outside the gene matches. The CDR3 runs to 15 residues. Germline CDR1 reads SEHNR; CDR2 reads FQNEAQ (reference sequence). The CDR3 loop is CASSFREDRGPGYTF. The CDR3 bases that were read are TGTGCCAGCAGCTTTAGAGAGGACAGGGGGCCTGGC. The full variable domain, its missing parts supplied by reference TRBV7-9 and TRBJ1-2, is DTGVSQNPRHKITKRGQNVTFRCDPISEHNRLYWYRQTLGQGPEFLTYFQNEAQLEKSRLLSDRFSAERPKGSFSTLEIQRTEQGDSAMYLCASSFREDRGPGYTFGSGTRLTVV.

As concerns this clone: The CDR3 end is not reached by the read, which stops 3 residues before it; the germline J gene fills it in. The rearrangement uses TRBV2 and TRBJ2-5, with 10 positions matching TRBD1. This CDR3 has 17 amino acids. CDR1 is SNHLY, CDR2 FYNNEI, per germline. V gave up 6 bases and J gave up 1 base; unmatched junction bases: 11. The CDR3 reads CASRKGQGTSFQETQYF. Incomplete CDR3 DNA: TGTGCCAGCAGGAAGGGACAGGGGACTTCCTTCCAAGAGACC.

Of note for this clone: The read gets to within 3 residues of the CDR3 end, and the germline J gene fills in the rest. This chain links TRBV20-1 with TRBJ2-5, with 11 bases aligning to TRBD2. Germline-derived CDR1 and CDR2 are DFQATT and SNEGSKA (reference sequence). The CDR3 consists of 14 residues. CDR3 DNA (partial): TGCAGTGCGGAAACGGGACTAGCGGCTCTAACC. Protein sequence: CSAETGLAALT. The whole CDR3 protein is CSAETGLAALTQYF.

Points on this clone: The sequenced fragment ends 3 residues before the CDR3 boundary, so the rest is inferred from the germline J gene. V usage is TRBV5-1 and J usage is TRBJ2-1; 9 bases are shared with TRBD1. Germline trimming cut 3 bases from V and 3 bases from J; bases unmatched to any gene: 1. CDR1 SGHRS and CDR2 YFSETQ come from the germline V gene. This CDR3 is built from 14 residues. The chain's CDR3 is CASSSGQGYNEQFF. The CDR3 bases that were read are TGCGCCAGCAGCTCGGGACAGGGCTACAATGAG.

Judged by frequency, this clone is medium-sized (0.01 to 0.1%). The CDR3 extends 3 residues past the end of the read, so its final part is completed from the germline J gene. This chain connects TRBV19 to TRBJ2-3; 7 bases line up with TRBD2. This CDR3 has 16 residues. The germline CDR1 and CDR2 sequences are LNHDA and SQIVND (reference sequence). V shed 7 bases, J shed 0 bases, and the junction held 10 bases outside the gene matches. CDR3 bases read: TGTGCCAGTATTCGAGTAGCGGGTTCTAGCACAGATACG. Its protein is CASIRVAGSSTDT. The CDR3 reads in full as CASIRVAGSSTDTQYF.

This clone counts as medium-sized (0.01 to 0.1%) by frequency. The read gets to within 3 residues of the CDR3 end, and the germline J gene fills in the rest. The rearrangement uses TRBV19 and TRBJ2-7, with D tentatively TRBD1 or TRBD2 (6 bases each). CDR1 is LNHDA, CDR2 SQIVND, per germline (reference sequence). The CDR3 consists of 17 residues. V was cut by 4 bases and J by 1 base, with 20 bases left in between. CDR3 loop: CASSRGHGGYYSYEQYF. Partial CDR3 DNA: TGTGCCAGTAGTAGGGGACACGGAGGGTATTATTCCTACGAG.

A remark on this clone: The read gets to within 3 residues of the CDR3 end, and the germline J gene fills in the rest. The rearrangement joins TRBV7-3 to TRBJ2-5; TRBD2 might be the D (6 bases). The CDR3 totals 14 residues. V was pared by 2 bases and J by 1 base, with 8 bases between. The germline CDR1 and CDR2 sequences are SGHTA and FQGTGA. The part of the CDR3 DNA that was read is TGTGCCAGCAGCTTAGTCGGGGGCCAAGAGACC. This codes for CASSLVGGQET. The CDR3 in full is CASSLVGGQETQYF.

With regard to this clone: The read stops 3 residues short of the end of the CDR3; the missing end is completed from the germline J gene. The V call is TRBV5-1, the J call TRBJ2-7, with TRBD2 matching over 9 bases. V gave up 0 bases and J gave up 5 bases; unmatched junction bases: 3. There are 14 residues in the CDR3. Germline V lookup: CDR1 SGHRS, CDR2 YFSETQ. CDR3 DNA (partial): TGCGCCAGCAGCTTGGTAGCGGGAGTGAACGAG. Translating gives CASSLVAGVNE. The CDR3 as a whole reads CASSLVAGVNEQYF.

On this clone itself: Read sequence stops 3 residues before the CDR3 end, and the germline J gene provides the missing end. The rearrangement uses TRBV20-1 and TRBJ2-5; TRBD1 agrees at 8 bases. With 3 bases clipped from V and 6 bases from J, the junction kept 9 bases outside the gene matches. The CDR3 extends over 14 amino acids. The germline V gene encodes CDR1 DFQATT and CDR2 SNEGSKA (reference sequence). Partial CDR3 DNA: TGCAGTGCTAGTGTCCAGGGGGCTGTGAAGACC. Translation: CSASVQGAVKT. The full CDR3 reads CSASVQGAVKTQYF.

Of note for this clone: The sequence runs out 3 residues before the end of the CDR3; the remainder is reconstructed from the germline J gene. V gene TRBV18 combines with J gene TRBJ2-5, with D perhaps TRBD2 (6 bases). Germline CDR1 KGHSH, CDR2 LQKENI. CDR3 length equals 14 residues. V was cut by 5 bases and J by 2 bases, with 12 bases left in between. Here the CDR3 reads CASSSFGTQETQYF. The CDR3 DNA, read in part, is TGTGCCAGCTCATCGTTCGGGACTCAAGAGACC.